The rows below give T cell receptor beta chains drawn from one sample of a study of OX40 agonist ivuxolimab in advanced cancers. Profiling relied on immunoSEQ multiplex PCR, and the TCRdb table lists in-frame clones only, not all of them. The sample lists tens of thousands of clones, approximately 90% occurring once. This material consisted of CD4+ or CD8+ T cells sorted from blood, taken in a trial of the OX40 agonist ivuxolimab. The receptors derive from an adult with an advanced solid tumor such as melanoma, head and neck, liver or kidney cancer. Each CDR3 is given with its conserved first and last residue. Fields, in order: V gene, clone size, CDR3 protein. Part of the rows lack a size; the others show once, few, many or a class for expanded clones.

TRBV19,.,CASRTGNANYGYTF
TRBV4-1,.,CASSQGGQTNEKLFF
TRBV7-8,few,CASTSSRANNEKLFF
TRBV7-7,.,CASSLGEREKQYF
TRBV12-5,.,CASGTASGANVLTF
TRBV9,few,CASSVSGGEEQYF
TRBV30,.,CAWKVRGTETQYF
TRBV6-6,.,CASSLYGYTF
TRBV11-3,.,CASKTGEPNEKLFF
TRBV2,.,CASRSGGYQPQHF
TRBV5-5,.,CASTPPLQETQYF
TRBV13,.,CASSPRTGNNSPLHF
TRBV2,.,CASSEGWAGELFF
TRBV29-1,.,CSVEEGPPYEQYF
TRBV29-1,.,CSAQPLGSSYEQYF
TRBV19,.,CASSIGDREAEAFF
TRBV15,.,CATSRDSAKQETQYF
TRBV7-9,.,CASSSQGSDSPLHF
TRBV7-8,.,CASSLTPGGEQYF
TRBV11-2,.,CASSLGGYQETQYF
TRBV7-3,.,CASSSRTGSNTGELFF
TRBV10-2,.,CASTDLAVYGTDTQYF
TRBV18,.,CASSPRGAGGSYEQYF
TRBV5-6,.,CASSPAPGRNEQFF
TRBV9,.,CASRLTSGETGELFF
TRBV5-1,.,CASSPGQGNQPQHF
TRBV2,.,CASSERQGWGEQFF
TRBV5-1,.,CASSTSGEETQYF
TRBV28,.,CASSSAGGYYYGYTF
TRBV5-1,.,CASSLSGLFNQPQHF
TRBV4-1,.,CASSPPGTSGELFF
TRBV7-2,.,CASSTTAGDTQYF
TRBV7-8,once,CASSPPPLAVLWNEQFF
TRBV6-6,.,CASSYDSYGYTF
TRBV6-5,.,CASSYRAKRTGELFF
TRBV28,.,CASSLSSGRGNTIYF
TRBV10-3,.,CAISESARIDGNQPQHF
TRBV7-2,.,CASSLAYQGRETQYF
TRBV19,.,CASSISGRSSGNTIYF
TRBV7-7,.,CASSLERRGLGTQYF
TRBV19,.,CASSIIGGVTGELFF
TRBV21-1,.,CASSNGGFRGPKTYEQYF
TRBV7-9,.,CASSLLGGAGGELFF
TRBV19,.,CVLDRGENQPQHF
TRBV29-1,.,CSVGGDRGRLDYGYTF
TRBV7-8,.,CASIRDRGSYEQYF
TRBV9,.,CASSVGTGTEAFF
TRBV7-6,.,CASSLEARGGYTF
TRBV14,few,CASSGRDRVNTGELFF
TRBV5-5,.,CASSFSSSGGTEAFF
TRBV10-2,few,CASSDTGSVGGYTF
TRBV14,.,CASSQGLGADNYGYTF
TRBV2,.,CASFGTSGRDSTDTQYF
TRBV29-1,.,CSVDLGKVTGELFF